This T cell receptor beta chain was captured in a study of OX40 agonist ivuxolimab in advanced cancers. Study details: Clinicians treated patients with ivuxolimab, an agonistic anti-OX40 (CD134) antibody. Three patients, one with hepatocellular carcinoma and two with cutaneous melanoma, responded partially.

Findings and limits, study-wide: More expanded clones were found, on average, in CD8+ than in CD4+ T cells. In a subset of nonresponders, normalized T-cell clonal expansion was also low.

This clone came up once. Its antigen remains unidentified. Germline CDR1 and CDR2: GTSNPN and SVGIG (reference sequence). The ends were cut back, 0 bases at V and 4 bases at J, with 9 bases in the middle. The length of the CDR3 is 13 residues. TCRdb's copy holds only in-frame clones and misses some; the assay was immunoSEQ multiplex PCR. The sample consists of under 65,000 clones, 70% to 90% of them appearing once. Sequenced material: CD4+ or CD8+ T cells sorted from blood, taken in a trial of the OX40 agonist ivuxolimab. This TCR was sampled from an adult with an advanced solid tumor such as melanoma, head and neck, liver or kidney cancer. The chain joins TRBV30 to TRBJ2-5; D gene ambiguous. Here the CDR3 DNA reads TGTGCCTGGAGTGTAGGATCTGGAGAGACCCAGTACTTC. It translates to CAWSVGSGETQYF.